This T cell receptor beta chain was recorded in a study of T cell repertoires in cytomegalovirus infection. Background on the study: Carrying CMV and the relevant HLA type showed in public TCR beta signatures. Study-level findings and limits: The ex vivo response was dominated by HLA-C-restricted CMV-specific TCR beta clonotypes.

In this sample, this clonotype turned up a few times. Antigen: not known. The V gene lost 1 base and the J gene lost 5 bases, with 5 bases spanning the gap. This CDR3 region has 13 residues. Germline loops: CDR1 LGHDT, CDR2 YNNKEL (reference sequence). Each CDR3 protein is one row after TCRdb ran MiXCR on the reads. The sample lists around 550,000 distinct CDR3 sequences, around 27% seen once, with 13% in the top ten. The TCR was taken from a human donor in good health (CMV status not recorded). Some clones in this sample may be carry-over from other donors' samples. J is TRBJ1-4 and V is TRBV3-1, with unresolved D. Sequenced sample: PBMCs. DNA for the CDR3: TGTGCCAGCAGCCAAGTCTGGAATGAAAAACTGTTTTTT. Protein product: CASSQVWNEKLFF.